What follows describes a single T cell receptor beta chain. Its specificity is unknown. Germline CDR1 is MNHEY and CDR2 is SMNVEV (reference sequence). CDR3 length equals 14 residues. Deletions cut 3 bases from V and 7 bases from J, with 13 bases between. The source of the sample is a study of CD8 T cells in Susac syndrome. Study details: Patients with Susac syndrome had blood drawn and were at that point therapy-naive, on corticosteroids, or on intravenous immunoglobulin alone. Notes on the study in general: Total CD8+ repertoires held some 16 Susac-specific public clones, while CD8+ TEMRA repertoires held roughly five.

Purification of the CD8+ and CD4+ T cells relied on negative isolation, and TEMRA cells underwent FACS enrichment. It was with random hexamers that 0.5 to 1 ug RNA was reverse transcribed. Amplification of TCR beta CDR3 by immunoSEQ multiplex PCR spanned 54 Vbeta and 13 Jbeta. In TCRdb, the immunoSEQ multiplex PCR reads were re-called with MiXCR into one record per CDR3 protein. The sample includes 100,000 to 150,000 distinct CDR3 sequences, around 94% of them seen just once. The sequence derives from a human donor with Susac syndrome. Sequences were obtained from CD8+ T cells from PBMCs. This chain joins TRBV27 and TRBJ1-5, with D hard to call. The CDR3 region is CASSFSGIGQPQHF. CDR3 in DNA: TGTGCCAGCAGTTTTTCCGGGATCGGGCAGCCCCAGCATTTT.